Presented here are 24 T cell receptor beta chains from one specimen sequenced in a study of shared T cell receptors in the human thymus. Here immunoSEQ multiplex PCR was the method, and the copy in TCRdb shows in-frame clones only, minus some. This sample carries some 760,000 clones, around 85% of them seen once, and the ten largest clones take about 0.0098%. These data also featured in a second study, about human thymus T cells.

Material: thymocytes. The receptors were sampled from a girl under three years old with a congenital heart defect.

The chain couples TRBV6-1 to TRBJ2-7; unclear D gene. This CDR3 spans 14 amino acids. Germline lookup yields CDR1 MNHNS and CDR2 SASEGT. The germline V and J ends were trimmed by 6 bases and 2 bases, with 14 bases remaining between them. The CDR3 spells CASRPPRRAYEQYF. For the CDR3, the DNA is TGTGCCAGCAGACCCCCTAGGAGAGCCTACGAGCAGTACTTC.

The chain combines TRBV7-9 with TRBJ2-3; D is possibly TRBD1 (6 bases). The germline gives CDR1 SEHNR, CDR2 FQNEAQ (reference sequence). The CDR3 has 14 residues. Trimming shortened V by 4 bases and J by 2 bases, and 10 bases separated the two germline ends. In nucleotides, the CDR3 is TGTGCCAGCAGCTCGAGGGACATCACAGATACGCAGTATTTT. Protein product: CASSSRDITDTQYF.

CDR3: CASRKRAKKGYGYTF. CDR3 DNA: TGTGCCAGCAGGAAGCGGGCTAAAAAAGGCTATGGCTACACCTTC. The chain is built from TRBV11-2 and TRBJ1-2; D remains unclear. The CDR3 spans 15 residues. Trimming removed 6 bases at V and 4 bases at J, with 18 bases between. Germline V gene data show CDR1 as SGHAT and CDR2 as FQNNGV. The full variable domain, rest sourced from reference TRBV11-2 and TRBJ1-2, is EAGVAQSPRYKIIEKRQSVAFWCNPISGHATLYWYQQILGQGPKLLIQFQNNGVVDDSQLPKDRFSAERLKGVDSTLKIQPAKLEDSAVYLCASRKRAKKGYGYTFGSGTRLTVV.

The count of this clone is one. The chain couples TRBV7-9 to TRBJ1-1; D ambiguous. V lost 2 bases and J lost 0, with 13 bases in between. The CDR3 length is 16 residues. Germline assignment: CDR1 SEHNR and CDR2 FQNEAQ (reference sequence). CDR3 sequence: CASSLFSRTMNTEAFF. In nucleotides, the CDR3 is TGTGCCAGCAGCTTATTTTCTCGGACTATGAACACTGAAGCTTTCTTT.

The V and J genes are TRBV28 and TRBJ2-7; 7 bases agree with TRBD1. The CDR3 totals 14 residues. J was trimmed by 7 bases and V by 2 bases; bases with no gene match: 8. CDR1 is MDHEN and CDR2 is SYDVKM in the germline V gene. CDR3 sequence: CASSLRGQVGEQYF. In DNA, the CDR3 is TGTGCCAGCAGTTTAAGGGGGCAGGTTGGGGAGCAGTACTTC.

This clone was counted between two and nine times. The CDR3 spells CASSPDGTSGGSTDTQYF. The CDR3 nucleotides are TGTGCCAGCAGCCCAGACGGGACTAGCGGGGGGTCCACAGATACGCAGTATTTT. The rearrangement uses TRBV14 and TRBJ2-3; 15 bases map to TRBD2. V was clipped by 4 bases and J by 2 bases; unmatched bases: 7. The CDR3 spans 18 residues. Germline CDR1 reads SGHDN; CDR2 reads FVKESK.

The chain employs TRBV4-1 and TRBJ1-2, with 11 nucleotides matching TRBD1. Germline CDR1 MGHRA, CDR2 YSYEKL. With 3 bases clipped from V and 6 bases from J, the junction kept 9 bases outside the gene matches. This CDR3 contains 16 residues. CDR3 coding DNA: TGCGCCAGCAGCCAGGACTGGACAGGGGGCATGAATGGCTACACCTTC. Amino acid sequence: CASSQDWTGGMNGYTF.

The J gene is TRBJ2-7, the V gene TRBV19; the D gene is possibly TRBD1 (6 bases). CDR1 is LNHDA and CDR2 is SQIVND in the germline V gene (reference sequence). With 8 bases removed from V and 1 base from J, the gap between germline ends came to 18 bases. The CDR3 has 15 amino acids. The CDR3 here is CASLNQAGESYEQYF. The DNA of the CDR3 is TGTGCCAGTCTCAACCAGGCAGGGGAATCCTACGAGCAGTACTTC.

The DNA for the CDR3 is TGTGCCAGCAGCTCGCCCGTTATACTCCAAGAGACCCAGTACTTC. Amino acid sequence: CASSSPVILQETQYF. V usage is TRBV5-6 and J usage is TRBJ2-5; no reliable D call. This CDR3 has 15 amino acids. V dropped 3 bases and J dropped 1 base, with 13 bases sitting between them. CDR1 is SGHDT, CDR2 YYEEEE, per germline.

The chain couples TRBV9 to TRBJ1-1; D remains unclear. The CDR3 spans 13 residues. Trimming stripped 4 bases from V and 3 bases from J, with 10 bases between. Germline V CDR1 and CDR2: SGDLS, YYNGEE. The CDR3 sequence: CASSTTVDTEAFF. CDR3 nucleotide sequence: TGTGCCAGCAGCACGACTGTGGACACTGAAGCTTTCTTT.

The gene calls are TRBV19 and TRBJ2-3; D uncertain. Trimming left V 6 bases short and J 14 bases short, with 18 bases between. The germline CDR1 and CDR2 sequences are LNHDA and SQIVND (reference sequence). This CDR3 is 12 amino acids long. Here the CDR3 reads CASRPKTGSRYF. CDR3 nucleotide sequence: TGTGCCAGTAGACCAAAGACCGGGTCTCGGTATTTT. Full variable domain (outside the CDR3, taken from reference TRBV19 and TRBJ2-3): DGGITQSPKYLFRKEGQNVTLSCEQNLNHDAMYWYRQDPGQGLRLIYYSQIVNDFQKGDIAEGYSVSREKKESFPLTVTSAQKNPTAFYLCASRPKTGSRYFGPGTRLTVL.

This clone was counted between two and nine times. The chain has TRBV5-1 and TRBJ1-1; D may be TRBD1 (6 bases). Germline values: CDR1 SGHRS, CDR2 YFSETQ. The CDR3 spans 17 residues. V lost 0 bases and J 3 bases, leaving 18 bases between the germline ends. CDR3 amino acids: CASSLETGIRYYTEAFF. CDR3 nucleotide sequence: TGCGCCAGCAGCTTGGAAACAGGGATAAGATATTACACTGAAGCTTTCTTT. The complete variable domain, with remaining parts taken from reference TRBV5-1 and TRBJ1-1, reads KAGVTQTPRYLIKTRGQQVTLSCSPISGHRSVSWYQQTPGQGLQFLFEYFSETQRNKGNFPGRFSGRQFSNSRSEMNVSTLELGDSALYLCASSLETGIRYYTEAFFGQGTRLTVV.

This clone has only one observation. The CDR3 DNA follows: TGTGCCAGCAGTTCCCAAGCGTTAAAGCAGTTCTTC. It yields the protein CASSSQALKQFF. The chain employs TRBV6-6 and TRBJ2-1; no clear D. CDR3 length: 12 amino acids. CDR1 and CDR2 (germline): MNHNY, SVGAGI (reference sequence). V lost 4 bases and J 11 bases, leaving 12 bases between the germline ends.

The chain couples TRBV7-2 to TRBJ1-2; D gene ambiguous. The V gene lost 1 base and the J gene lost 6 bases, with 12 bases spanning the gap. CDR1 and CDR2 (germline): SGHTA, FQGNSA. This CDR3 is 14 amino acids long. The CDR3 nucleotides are TGTGCCAGCAGCTTAGGTCCTACAGAAGATGGCTACACCTTC. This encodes CASSLGPTEDGYTF.

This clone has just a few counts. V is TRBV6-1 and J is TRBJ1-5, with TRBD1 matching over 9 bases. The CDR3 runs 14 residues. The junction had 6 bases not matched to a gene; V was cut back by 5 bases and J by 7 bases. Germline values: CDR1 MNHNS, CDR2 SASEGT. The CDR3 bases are TGTGCCAGCAGTCCCGGGACAGGGTCCCAGCCCCAGCATTTT. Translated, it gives CASSPGTGSQPQHF.

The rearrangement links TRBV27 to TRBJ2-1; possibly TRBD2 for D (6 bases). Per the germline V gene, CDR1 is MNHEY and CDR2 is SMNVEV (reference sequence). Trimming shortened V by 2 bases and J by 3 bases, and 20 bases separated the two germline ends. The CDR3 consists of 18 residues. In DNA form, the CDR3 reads TGTGCCAGCAGTTTAGCTCTTTTCGGGCTAGCGAACTACAATGAGCAGTTCTTC. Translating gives CASSLALFGLANYNEQFF.

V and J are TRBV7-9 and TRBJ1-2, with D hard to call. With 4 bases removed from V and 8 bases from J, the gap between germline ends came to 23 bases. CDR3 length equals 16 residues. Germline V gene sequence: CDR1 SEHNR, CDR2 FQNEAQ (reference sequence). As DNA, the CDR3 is TGTGCCAGCAGCTCCACAGTCGGTGTCTCAATCCCCGGCTACACCTTC. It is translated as CASSSTVGVSIPGYTF.

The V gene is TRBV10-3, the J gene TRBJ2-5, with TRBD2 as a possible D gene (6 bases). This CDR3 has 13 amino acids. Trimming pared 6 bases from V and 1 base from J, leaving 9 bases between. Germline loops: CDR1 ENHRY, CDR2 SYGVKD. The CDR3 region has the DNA TGTGCCATCAGCCGGGACTCCCAAGAGACCCAGTACTTC. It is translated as CAISRDSQETQYF.

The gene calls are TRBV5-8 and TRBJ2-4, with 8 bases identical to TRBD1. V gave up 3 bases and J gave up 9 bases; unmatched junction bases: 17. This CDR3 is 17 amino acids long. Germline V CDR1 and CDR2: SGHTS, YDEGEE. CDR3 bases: TGTGCCAGCAGCTGGACAAGGACAGGGCTAGGGACAACCATTCAGTACTTC. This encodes CASSWTRTGLGTTIQYF. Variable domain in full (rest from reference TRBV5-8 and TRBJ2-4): EAGVTQSPTHLIKTRGQQATLRCSPISGHTSVYWYQQALGLGLQFLLWYDEGEERNRGNFPPRFSGRQFPNYSSELNVNALELEDSALYLCASSWTRTGLGTTIQYFGAGTRLSVL.

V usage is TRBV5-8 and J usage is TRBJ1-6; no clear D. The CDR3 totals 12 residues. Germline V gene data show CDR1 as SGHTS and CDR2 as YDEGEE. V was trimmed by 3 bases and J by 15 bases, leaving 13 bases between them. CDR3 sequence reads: CASSSNRQVLHF. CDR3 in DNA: TGTGCCAGCAGCTCAAACCGGCAGGTCCTCCACTTT.

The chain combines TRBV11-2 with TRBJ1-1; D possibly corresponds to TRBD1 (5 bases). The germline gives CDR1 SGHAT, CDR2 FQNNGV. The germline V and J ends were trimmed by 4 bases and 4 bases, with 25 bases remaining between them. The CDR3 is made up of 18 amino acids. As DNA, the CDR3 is TGTGCCAGCAGCTCTAGTGGGATAGACCCTCAGGGATCCACTGAAGCTTTCTTT. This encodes CASSSSGIDPQGSTEAFF.

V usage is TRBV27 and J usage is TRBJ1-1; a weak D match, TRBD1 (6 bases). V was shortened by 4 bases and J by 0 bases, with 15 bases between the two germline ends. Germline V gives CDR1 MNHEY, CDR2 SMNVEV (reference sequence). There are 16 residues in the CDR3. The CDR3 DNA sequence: TGTGCCAGCAGTTCTCAAGGGGGGGGTTTGAACACTGAAGCTTTCTTT. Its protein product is CASSSQGGGLNTEAFF.

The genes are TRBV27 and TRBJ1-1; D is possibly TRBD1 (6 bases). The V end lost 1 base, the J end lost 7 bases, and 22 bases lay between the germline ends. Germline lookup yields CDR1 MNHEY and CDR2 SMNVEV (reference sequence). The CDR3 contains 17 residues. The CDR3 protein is CASSLWGGGGLMGEAFF. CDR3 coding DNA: TGTGCCAGCAGTTTATGGGGTGGGGGGGGCCTGATGGGTGAAGCTTTCTTT.

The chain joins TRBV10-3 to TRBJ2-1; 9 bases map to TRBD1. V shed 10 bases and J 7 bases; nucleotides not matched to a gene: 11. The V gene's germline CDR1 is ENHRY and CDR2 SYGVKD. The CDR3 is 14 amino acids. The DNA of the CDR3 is TGTGCCACCGCGGGACAGGGACATGGTAATGAGCAGTTCTTC. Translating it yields CATAGQGHGNEQFF.